The T cell receptor beta chain under discussion was sequenced for a study of blood T cells in healthy people across ages. This clonotype appeared a few times. The target antigen is unknown. Study observations and caveats: Unsorted PBMC input precluded a conclusive naive versus antigen-experienced comparison.

Primers used in a second PCR of roughly 7 to 11 cycles were a sample-barcoded 5' primer and a J-beta primer mix. TCRdb reprocessed the 5' RACE reads via MiXCR and lists one record per CDR3 protein. This sample has some 700,000 distinct CDR3 sequences, with more than 40% found just once. Unmatched junction bases numbered 8, after V lost 6 bases and J lost 7 bases. Germline assignment: CDR1 DFQATT and CDR2 SNEGSKA (reference sequence). CDR3 length: 13 amino acids. This chain uses TRBV20-1 with TRBJ1-1; 10 bases agree with TRBD1. The sequenced sample was blood. The source is a woman in her sixties or seventies in good health. The CDR3: CSAHAGTGVEAFF. CDR3 bases: TGCAGTGCACATGCCGGGACAGGGGTTGAAGCTTTCTTT.